These 24 T cell receptor beta chains were sequenced from one sample in a study of human T cells and chemical hapten exposure. TCRdb processed the RACE reads anew with MiXCR; each CDR3 protein has one entry. The sample has 300,000 to 450,000 distinct CDR3 sequences, over 5% seen once. The time point denotes: pre-sensitization, week 0. The treatment here: therapeutic diphenylcyclopropenone sensitization with weekly scalp DPC. The material sequenced was whole blood, taken in connection with sensitization to the hapten diphenylcyclopropenone (DPC). These receptors came from a woman younger than 35 with alopecia areata. Some clones in this sample may be carry-over from other donors' samples.

In its sample, this clonotype was seen a few times. V and J are TRBV25-1 and TRBJ2-7; 7 nucleotides match TRBD1. V was pared by 3 bases and J by 6 bases, with 17 bases of the junction left unmatched. Germline V gene lookup returns CDR1 MGHDK and CDR2 SYGVNS. The CDR3 is 17 residues long. Here the CDR3 DNA reads TGTGCCAGCAGTGATCACTTCCTTACCGGGACAGAGTCCGAGCAGTACTTC. Protein product: CASSDHFLTGTESEQYF.

This clonotype was observed many times. The chain couples TRBV7-2 to TRBJ2-3; D not resolved. V gave up 5 bases and J gave up 4 bases, with 10 bases separating them. Per germline, CDR1 SGHTA and CDR2 FQGNSA. The CDR3 is 13 residues long. CDR3 sequence: CASSITGADTQYF. CDR3 DNA sequence: TGTGCCAGCAGCATTACCGGAGCAGATACGCAGTATTTT.

Ten or more counts support this clonotype. This chain connects TRBV6-2 or TRBV6-3 to TRBJ2-1; 8 nucleotides agree with TRBD1. There are 15 residues in the CDR3. V lost 5 bases, J lost 4 bases, and 7 bases stayed unmatched. Germline V gene sequence: CDR1 MNHEY, CDR2 SVGEGT. CDR3 nucleotides: TGTGCCAGCAGTGCTGACAGGGGTGGGTACAATGAGCAGTTCTTC. Its protein product is CASSADRGGYNEQFF.

This clonotype showed up just a few times. This chain links TRBV7-2 with TRBJ1-6, with 8 nucleotides matching TRBD1. Germline values: CDR1 SGHTA, CDR2 FQGNSA. J was trimmed by 9 bases and V by 4 bases; bases with no gene match: 8. CDR3 length: 15 amino acids. The CDR3, as DNA: TGTGCCAGCAGCTACCAGGACAGGGAAGGTTCACCCCTCCACTTT. Translated, it gives CASSYQDREGSPLHF.

There are a few counts of this clonotype. The genes are TRBV12-3 or TRBV12-4 and TRBJ2-1; 8 positions agree with TRBD2. V lost 6 bases to trimming and J lost 9 bases; unmatched junction nucleotides: 13. CDR3 size: 15 residues. The DNA for the CDR3 is TGTGCCAGCAGGCCCTCGGGGGGGGGTAGGGCTGAGCAGTTCTTC. It is translated as CASRPSGGGRAEQFF.

In this sample, this clonotype turned up many times. The genes are TRBV9 and TRBJ1-6; 9 bases match TRBD1. Trimming cost V 0 bases and J 10 bases; bases outside gene matches: 2. Germline V gives CDR1 SGDLS, CDR2 YYNGEE. CDR3 length: 14 residues. This CDR3 is CASSVGQGVSPLHF. The DNA of the CDR3 is TGTGCCAGCAGCGTAGGACAGGGGGTCTCACCCCTCCACTTT.

Only a few counts were recorded for this clonotype. The V and J genes are TRBV6-5 and TRBJ1-5; unclear D gene. The CDR3 has 13 amino acids. The V gene lost 10 bases and the J gene lost 1 base, with 11 bases spanning the gap. Germline V gene sequence: CDR1 MNHEY, CDR2 SVGAGI. The CDR3 DNA reads as TGTGCCACCTCCACTGACAGCAATCAGCCCCAGCATTTT. Amino acid sequence: CATSTDSNQPQHF.

This clonotype was seen repeatedly, ten times or more. The V gene is TRBV6-4, the J gene TRBJ1-4; D may be TRBD1 (6 bases). The length of the CDR3 is 15 residues. The germline V gene has CDR1 MRHNA and CDR2 SNTAGT. Trimming took 3 bases from V and 8 from J, leaving 16 bases between them. In DNA form, the CDR3 reads TGTGCCAGCAGTGAATTTGCCGGGACAACCGAAAAACTGTTTTTT. It yields the protein CASSEFAGTTEKLFF.

In this sample, this clonotype turned up a few times. The chain uses TRBV28 and TRBJ1-2; D is unclear. Germline V lookup: CDR1 MDHEN, CDR2 SYDVKM. The germline V and J ends were trimmed by 10 bases and 0 bases, with 12 bases remaining between them. The CDR3 spans 13 residues. The CDR3 coding sequence is TGTGCCACCGAACCCCGGTCTAACTATGGCTACACCTTC. Amino acid sequence: CATEPRSNYGYTF.

This clonotype was observed many times. V and J are TRBV6-2 or TRBV6-3 and TRBJ1-1; TRBD1 might be the D (6 bases). Germline loops: CDR1 MNHEY, CDR2 SVGEGT. The ends were cut back, 6 bases at V and 6 bases at J, with 11 bases in the middle. CDR3 length equals 12 residues. The CDR3 protein is CASRDYRAEAFF. In nucleotides, the CDR3 is TGTGCCAGCAGAGATTACAGGGCTGAAGCTTTCTTT.

V gene TRBV20-1 combines with J gene TRBJ1-2, with D perhaps TRBD1 (5 bases). Between the trimmed V and J ends, which lost 5 bases and 8 bases, there was a span of 15 bases. The CDR3 sequence is 12 residues long. Germline lookup yields CDR1 DFQATT and CDR2 SNEGSKA (reference sequence). The CDR3 nucleotides read TGCAGTGCTCCGACGGGGGTGCGAGGCTACACCTTC. Amino acids: CSAPTGVRGYTF.

For the CDR3, the DNA is TGTGCCAGCAGTTTAGGGAAGGCCGGTGAGCAGTTCTTC. It specifies CASSLGKAGEQFF. This sequence joins TRBV12-3 or TRBV12-4 and TRBJ2-1; D unclear. The CDR3 sequence is 13 residues long. V was clipped by 1 base and J by 9 bases, with 10 bases between them.

This clonotype was counted ten times or more. The CDR3 here is CASSQDLNGGAPQYF. CDR3 sequence (DNA): TGCGCCAGCAGCCAAGATCTGAACGGGGGGGCCCCCCAGTACTTC. The chain recombines TRBV4-3 with TRBJ2-5; 8 bases map to TRBD2. The CDR3 extends over 15 amino acids. V lost 0 bases, J lost 9 bases, and 9 bases stayed unmatched. Germline assignment: CDR1 LGHNA and CDR2 YSLEER.

In this sample, this clonotype turned up many times. V and J are TRBV6-5 and TRBJ2-2; D remains unclear. The germline CDR1 and CDR2 sequences are MNHEY and SVGAGI. This CDR3 comprises 14 residues. V was cut by 2 bases and J by 4 bases, with 8 bases left in between. This CDR3 reads CASSYGPSTGELFF. Written as DNA, the CDR3 is TGTGCCAGCAGTTACGGCCCGAGCACCGGGGAGCTGTTTTTT.

The chain recombines TRBV14 with TRBJ2-1; D ambiguous. Germline values: CDR1 SGHDN, CDR2 FVKESK. The CDR3 is made up of 12 amino acids. The V end lost 4 bases, the J end lost 9 bases, and 10 bases lay between the germline ends. CDR3 loop: CASSPNWGEQFF. The DNA of the CDR3 is TGTGCCAGCAGCCCAAACTGGGGTGAGCAGTTCTTC. Filled out from reference TRBV14 and TRBJ2-1, the complete variable domain reads EAGVTQFPSHSVIEKGQTVTLRCDPISGHDNLYWYRRVMGKEIKFLLHFVKESKQDESGMPNNRFLAERTGGTYSTLKVQPAELEDSGVYFCASSPNWGEQFFGPGTRLTVL.

This clonotype appeared many times. The rearrangement uses TRBV28 and TRBJ1-5; D is perhaps TRBD1 (6 bases). V was clipped by 5 bases and J by 0 bases, with 14 bases between them. Germline values: CDR1 MDHEN, CDR2 SYDVKM. The CDR3 contains 16 residues. The CDR3, as DNA: TGTGCCAGCAGTGTAACCGGGACATTTAGCAATCAGCCCCAGCATTTT. Translation: CASSVTGTFSNQPQHF.

Concerning this clonotype itself: A read error may be the cause here, since a much bigger clone is one base away. This chain joins TRBV3-1 and TRBJ1-1; D ambiguous. The germline CDR1 and CDR2 sequences are LGHDT and YNNKEL (reference sequence). The CDR3 loop spans 12 amino acids. This CDR3 is CASRDWNTEASF. DNA for the CDR3: TGTGCCAGCAGGGATTGGAACACTGAAGCTTCCTTT. Drawing the rest from reference TRBV3-1 and TRBJ1-1, the complete variable domain is DTAVSQTPKYLVTQMGNDKSIKCEQNLGHDTMYWYKQDSKKFLKIMFSYNNKELIINETVPNRFSPKSPDKAHLNLHINSLELGDSAVYFCASRDWNTEASFGQGTRLTVV.

Only a few counts were recorded for this clonotype. The chain joins TRBV3-1 to TRBJ1-4; D is ambiguous. The CDR3 is 13 amino acids. Trimming took off 4 bases at V and 7 bases at J, with 10 bases between the two ends. Looked up from germline, CDR1 is LGHDT and CDR2 is YNNKEL (reference sequence). The DNA of the CDR3 is TGTGCCAGCAGCCCTTTGACGGGTGAAAAACTGTTTTTT. Protein: CASSPLTGEKLFF.

This clonotype was detected a few times. V gene TRBV6-2 or TRBV6-3 combines with J gene TRBJ1-4; D is undetermined. The CDR3 runs to 16 residues. The ends were cut back, 0 bases at V and 2 bases at J, with 10 bases in the middle. Germline values: CDR1 MNHEY, CDR2 SVGEGT. CDR3 residues: CASSYSREQTNEKLFF. DNA for the CDR3: TGTGCCAGCAGTTACTCAAGGGAGCAGACTAATGAAAAACTGTTTTTT.

This clonotype was recorded many times. The chain couples TRBV29-1 to TRBJ2-1, with 13 bases aligning to TRBD2. V lost 6 bases to trimming and J lost 8 bases; unmatched junction nucleotides: 7. Germline V gene sequence: CDR1 SQVTM, CDR2 ANQGSEA. The CDR3 is made up of 14 amino acids. CDR3 loop: CSVATSGGGDEQFF. CDR3 DNA: TGCAGCGTCGCAACTAGCGGGGGGGGCGATGAGCAGTTCTTC.

Many counts were recorded for this clonotype. The chain couples TRBV6-6 to TRBJ2-7; D may correspond to TRBD1 or TRBD2 (5 bases each). Germline loops: CDR1 MNHNY, CDR2 SVGAGI (reference sequence). The V end was cut by 6 bases, the J end by 0 bases, with 18 bases between. The CDR3 extends over 16 amino acids. The CDR3 bases are TGTGCCAGCAGCTTTGATGGGACGGTCAGCTCCTACGAGCAGTACTTC. It codes for CASSFDGTVSSYEQYF.

This clonotype turned up a few times. The J gene is TRBJ2-2, the V gene TRBV28; D remains unclear. CDR1 and CDR2 (germline): MDHEN, SYDVKM. CDR3 length: 12 amino acids. Trimming took off 8 bases at V and 0 bases at J, with 4 bases between the two ends. For the CDR3, the DNA is TGTGCCAGCTTTGCGAACACCGGGGAGCTGTTTTTT. It is translated as CASFANTGELFF.

The J gene is TRBJ1-5, the V gene TRBV18; D unclear. The CDR3 is made up of 13 amino acids. Germline CDR1 is KGHSH and CDR2 is LQKENI. The ends were cut back, 0 bases at V and 7 bases at J, with 7 bases in the middle. This chain's CDR3 is CASSPPSEQPQHF. The CDR3 DNA sequence: TGTGCCAGCTCACCACCCTCTGAGCAGCCCCAGCATTTT.

This clonotype has only a few counts. This chain joins TRBV14 and TRBJ2-5; D is ambiguous. Trimming pared 3 bases from V and 2 bases from J, leaving 4 bases between. Germline assignment: CDR1 SGHDN and CDR2 FVKESK. The length of the CDR3 is 12 residues. The CDR3 protein is CASSQTQETQYF. CDR3 in DNA: TGTGCCAGCAGCCAGACACAAGAGACCCAGTACTTC. Complete variable domain (other parts from reference TRBV14 and TRBJ2-5): EAGVTQFPSHSVIEKGQTVTLRCDPISGHDNLYWYRRVMGKEIKFLLHFVKESKQDESGMPNNRFLAERTGGTYSTLKVQPAELEDSGVYFCASSQTQETQYFGPGTRLLVL.